This note documents a single T cell receptor beta chain sequence. This entry is derived from a study of blood T cell repertoires in COVID-19. Background on the study: The analysed material was cDNA or gDNA that came from T cells, B-cell-depleted T cells, or PBMCs.

In the original processing: The assay estimated nucleated cells by amplifying reference gene primers. Profiling relied on immunoSEQ multiplex PCR, and the TCRdb table lists in-frame clones only, not all of them. V, J and clone size derive from that table, while D and trimming were established from the DNA sequence. Here the sample spans 100,000 to 110,000 clones, more than 75% being singletons. V was shortened by 4 bases and J by 2 bases, with 7 bases between the two germline ends. Germline CDR1 MNHEY, CDR2 SVGEGT. The CDR3 loop spans 13 amino acids. This clonotype was sampled from a man aged 30 to 45 in a cohort sampled during active COVID-19. V is TRBV6-2 or TRBV6-3 and J is TRBJ2-3; TRBD1 is a possible D gene (6 bases). Sequenced sample: peripheral blood. CDR3 sequence reads: CASSWTVTDTQYF. In nucleotides, the CDR3 is TGTGCCAGCAGTTGGACAGTCACAGATACGCAGTATTTT.